This T cell receptor beta chain was identified in a study of CD8+ T cells in alopecia areata. The sample's treatment: oral pan-JAK inhibitor, 5-10 mg twice daily. With respect to this clone: In the same sample, other DNA sequences code for this CDR3.

With 4 bases clipped from V and 0 bases from J, the junction kept 2 bases outside the gene matches. CDR1 and CDR2 from the germline V gene are SGHRS and YFSETQ. CDR3 size: 14 residues. Once RNA had been extracted, it was reverse transcribed into cDNA to act as the sequencing template. Only in-frame clones appear in the TCRdb table, and some are missing; sequencing was by immunoSEQ multiplex PCR. Here the sample spans about 210,000 clones, approximately 57% being singletons. This TCR was sampled from a human donor with alopecia areata. This chain links TRBV5-1 with TRBJ2-7, with 9 bases identical to TRBD1. The source material was CD4+ T cells sorted from blood, sampled at week 4, from a patient treated with tofacitinib. This CDR3 is CASSRTGDSYEQYF. Written as DNA, the CDR3 is TGCGCCAGCAGCCGGACAGGGGACTCCTACGAGCAGTACTTC. The full variable domain, completed using reference TRBV5-1 and TRBJ2-7, is KAGVTQTPRYLIKTRGQQVTLSCSPISGHRSVSWYQQTPGQGLQFLFEYFSETQRNKGNFPGRFSGRQFSNSRSEMNVSTLELGDSALYLCASSRTGDSYEQYFGPGTRLTVT.